The 10 T cell receptor beta chains listed next were all sequenced from one sample in a study of blood T cell repertoires in COVID-19. The protocol was immunoSEQ multiplex PCR, while the TCRdb copy is restricted to in-frame clones and leaves out a portion. The sample holds 150,000 or so clones, 75% to 80% seen once. Sequencing was carried out using peripheral blood. The receptors come from a woman in her forties or fifties with active or convalescent COVID-19.

The J gene is TRBJ1-1, the V gene TRBV19; D is perhaps TRBD1 (5 bases). This CDR3 has 16 residues. V was shortened by 1 base and J by 3 bases, with 15 bases between the two germline ends. The germline CDR1 and CDR2 sequences are LNHDA and SQIVND (reference sequence). The CDR3 nucleotides read TGTGCCAGTAGTATAGGGGGCTTCCGGGCGCACACTGAAGCTTTCTTT. This sequence encodes CASSIGGFRAHTEAFF.

The V gene is TRBV5-6, the J gene TRBJ1-1; D not certain. Germline CDR1 and CDR2: SGHDT and YYEEEE. The CDR3 has 13 residues. V was cut by 0 bases and J by 4 bases, with 7 bases left in between. CDR3 DNA: TGTGCCAGCAGCTTGGGACGGGGCACTGAAGCTTTCTTT. Translating gives CASSLGRGTEAFF.

The chain has TRBV30 and TRBJ2-7; D is undetermined. Germline-derived CDR1 and CDR2 are GTSNPN and SVGIG (reference sequence). Trimming took off 1 base at V and 6 bases at J, with 13 bases between the two ends. The CDR3 sequence is 13 residues long. The CDR3 DNA reads as TGTGCCTGGAGTGCGGGTTTCCTCCGCGAGCAGTACTTC. Its translation is CAWSAGFLREQYF.

The chain carries TRBV27 and TRBJ2-7; the match to TRBD2 covers 11 bases. The CDR3 is 18 residues long. Per germline, CDR1 MNHEY and CDR2 SMNVEV (reference sequence). Trimming cost V 6 bases and J 2 bases; bases outside gene matches: 15. CDR3 loop: CASSQRGLAEWDTYEQYF. The CDR3 DNA follows: TGTGCCAGCAGCCAAAGGGGACTAGCGGAGTGGGATACCTACGAGCAGTACTTC.

The chain combines TRBV28 with TRBJ2-4, with 11 bases lining up with TRBD1. The CDR3 loop spans 17 amino acids. CDR1 is MDHEN and CDR2 is SYDVKM in the germline V gene. V lost 4 bases to trimming and J lost 8 bases; unmatched junction nucleotides: 13. CDR3: CASSSTLLGTGGDIQYF. The DNA of the CDR3 is TGTGCCAGCAGTTCGACGCTTTTAGGGACAGGGGGGGACATTCAGTACTTC.

This clone has just a few counts. This chain connects TRBV21-1 to TRBJ1-3; the D call in the table, TRBD1, was not verified against the DNA. TRBV21-1 is described as a pseudogene. This CDR3 is built from 12 residues. CDR3 loop: CATQGPGNTIYF. DNA of the CDR3: TGTGCCACTCAGGGGCCAGGGAACACCATATATTTT.

Many counts were recorded for this clone. This chain connects TRBV2 to TRBJ1-3; unclear D gene. The CDR3 loop spans 15 amino acids. The V gene's germline CDR1 is SNHLY and CDR2 FYNNEI. Trimming cost V 7 bases and J 0 bases, with 13 bases left between them. CDR3 bases: TGTGCCAGCATGGAGGCAGCGAGCTCTGGAAACACCATATATTTT. Amino acids: CASMEAASSGNTIYF.

Only one count was recorded for this clone. The chain employs TRBV14 and TRBJ1-1, with TRBD1 as a possible D gene (5 bases). Germline-derived CDR1 and CDR2 are SGHDN and FVKESK. Between the trimmed V and J ends, which lost 0 bases and 7 bases, there was a span of 9 bases. The CDR3 totals 13 residues. The CDR3 DNA follows: TGTGCCAGCAGCCAAGATAGGACACTTGAAGCTTTCTTT. Its protein product is CASSQDRTLEAFF.

The rearrangement joins TRBV7-3 to TRBJ2-1; TRBD2 might be the D (7 bases). The CDR3 loop spans 15 amino acids. Deletions cut 5 bases from V and 4 bases from J, with 15 bases between. Germline V lookup: CDR1 SGHTA, CDR2 FQGTGA. This chain's CDR3 is CASSLGGVAYNEQFF. The CDR3 bases are TGTGCCAGCAGCCTAGGGGGGGTCGCTTACAATGAGCAGTTCTTC.

The V and J genes are TRBV6-6 and TRBJ2-1, with D uncertain. The length of the CDR3 is 15 residues. V gave up 2 bases and J gave up 7 bases, with 15 bases separating them. In germline, CDR1 is MNHNY, CDR2 SVGAGI (reference sequence). The CDR3 DNA is TGTGCCAGCAGTTACGGCCCCGCACAGAAAAATGAGCAGTTCTTC. Amino acids: CASSYGPAQKNEQFF.